Presented here are 32 T cell receptor beta chains from one specimen sequenced in a study of T-cell memory formation after mild COVID-19. From the 5' RACE reads, TCRdb called clonotypes with MiXCR, one entry per CDR3 protein. The data hold approximately 560,000 distinct CDR3 sequences, with about 18% observed a single time. Sequences were obtained from PBMCs or a T cell subset sorted from them (not recorded which). These receptors were collected from an adult woman who had mild COVID-19 (a few samples of this study predate the infection). Cell type and time point are not known.

There are many counts of this clonotype. V usage is TRBV7-9 and J usage is TRBJ2-2; weak D call: TRBD1 (6 bases). Between the trimmed V and J ends, which lost 5 bases and 0 bases, there was a span of 16 bases. CDR3 length equals 17 residues. CDR1 SEHNR and CDR2 FQNEAQ come from the germline V gene (reference sequence). The CDR3 region is CASSTVDRIANTGELFF. Written as DNA, the CDR3 is TGTGCCAGCAGCACCGTCGACAGGATTGCGAACACCGGGGAGCTGTTTTTT.

There are a few counts of this clonotype. This chain links TRBV5-5 with TRBJ1-2; tentatively, D is TRBD1 (6 bases). This CDR3 region has 13 residues. Deletions cut 0 bases from V and 6 bases from J, with 9 bases between. CDR1 SGHKS and CDR2 YYEKEE come from the germline V gene (reference sequence). The CDR3 reads CASSLVAGDGYTF. DNA for the CDR3: TGTGCCAGCAGCTTGGTGGCAGGGGATGGCTACACCTTC. Full variable domain (outside the CDR3, taken from reference TRBV5-5 and TRBJ1-2): DAGVTQSPTHLIKTRGQQVTLRCSPISGHKSVSWYQQVLGQGPQFIFQYYEKEERGRGNFPDRFSARQFPNYSSELNVNALLLGDSALYLCASSLVAGDGYTFGSGTRLTVV.

This clonotype was observed a few times. V is TRBV4-3 and J is TRBJ2-2, with D perhaps TRBD1 or TRBD2 (5 bases each). This CDR3 has 16 residues. The germline V gene encodes CDR1 LGHNA and CDR2 YSLEER. Trimming took 0 bases from V and 9 from J, leaving 17 bases between them. For the CDR3, the DNA is TGCGCCAGCAGCCAAGATTATGGGACGCCCGGCCGGGAGCTGTTTTTT. Its protein is CASSQDYGTPGRELFF.

The chain carries TRBV6-5 and TRBJ1-5, with a tentative D call TRBD1 (6 bases). This CDR3 is 15 amino acids long. Looked up from germline, CDR1 is MNHEY and CDR2 is SVGAGI. V gave up 6 bases and J gave up 0 bases, with 12 bases separating them. The CDR3 protein is CASRRQEISNQPQHF. The DNA of the CDR3 is TGTGCCAGCAGGAGACAGGAGATTAGCAATCAGCCCCAGCATTTT.

The V and J genes are TRBV7-8 and TRBJ2-1, with D maybe TRBD2 (5 bases). The germline gives CDR1 SGHVS, CDR2 FQNEAQ. The CDR3 sequence is 15 residues long. With 2 bases removed from V and 8 bases from J, the gap between germline ends came to 16 bases. The CDR3 loop reads CASSLSSGTGYEQFF. The CDR3 DNA is TGTGCCAGCAGCTTATCGTCGGGAACTGGCTATGAGCAGTTCTTC.

The J gene is TRBJ1-3, the V gene TRBV20-1; possibly TRBD1 for D (5 bases). CDR3 length: 14 amino acids. Trimming shortened V by 0 bases and J by 2 bases, and 8 bases separated the two germline ends. Germline V gene data show CDR1 as DFQATT and CDR2 as SNEGSKA (reference sequence). The CDR3 loop is CSARDPGPGNTIYF. The CDR3 DNA reads as TGCAGTGCTAGAGATCCGGGGCCTGGAAACACCATATATTTT.

The chain uses TRBV7-9 and TRBJ2-3; 9 bases align to TRBD1. The CDR3 extends over 16 amino acids. V shed 5 bases, J shed 3 bases, and the junction held 9 bases outside the gene matches. Germline-derived CDR1 and CDR2 are SEHNR and FQNEAQ (reference sequence). The CDR3 loop is CASSLGGQGKTDTQYF. In DNA, the CDR3 is TGTGCCAGCAGCCTCGGAGGACAGGGGAAGACAGATACGCAGTATTTT.

This clonotype was seen more than once but under ten times. This chain connects TRBV7-9 to TRBJ2-3; 8 nucleotides agree with TRBD2. The V segment lost 5 bases and the J segment 5 bases; nucleotides outside the gene matches: 15. From germline, CDR1 is SEHNR and CDR2 FQNEAQ (reference sequence). The CDR3 has 17 amino acids. The CDR3 spells CASSRSGKGSMEDTQYF. CDR3 in DNA: TGTGCCAGCAGCCGTAGCGGGAAAGGCTCGATGGAAGATACGCAGTATTTT.

This CDR3 is CASSWGTGRRDLETQYF. CDR3 nucleotides: TGCGCCAGCAGCTGGGGGACAGGGAGAAGGGATTTGGAGACCCAGTACTTC. The chain combines TRBV5-1 with TRBJ2-5; TRBD1 matches at 9 bases. After removal of 3 bases from V and 5 bases from J, the junction contained 14 bases not matched to a gene. The CDR3 extends over 17 amino acids. Germline-derived CDR1 and CDR2 are SGHRS and YFSETQ.

As DNA, the CDR3 is TGTGCCAGCGTCACTAGCGGGAGCTCCTACGAGCAGTACTTC. Translating it yields CASVTSGSSYEQYF. The J gene is TRBJ2-7, the V gene TRBV6-1; 11 bases are a match to TRBD2. The CDR3 runs 14 residues. V lost 8 bases, J lost 0 bases, and 3 bases stayed unmatched. CDR1 MNHNS and CDR2 SASEGT come from the germline V gene.

This chain connects TRBV9 to TRBJ2-4; TRBD1 matches 7 bases. The CDR3 extends over 14 amino acids. Germline CDR1 is SGDLS and CDR2 is YYNGEE. With 0 bases clipped from V and 9 bases from J, the junction kept 6 bases outside the gene matches. This chain's CDR3 is CASSVGGGGGIQYF. DNA for the CDR3: TGTGCCAGCAGCGTAGGAGGGGGCGGCGGCATTCAGTACTTC. Complete variable domain (other parts from reference TRBV9 and TRBJ2-4): DSGVTQTPKHLITATGQRVTLRCSPRSGDLSVYWYQQSLDQGLQFLIQYYNGEERAKGNILERFSAQQFPDLHSELNLSSLELGDSALYFCASSVGGGGGIQYFGAGTRLSVL.

Worth noting for this clonotype: A read error may produce the germline difference seen at one junction end. The chain uses TRBV7-9 and TRBJ2-5; D remains unclear. This CDR3 contains 11 residues. Germline assignment: CDR1 SEHNR and CDR2 FQNEAQ (reference sequence). CDR3 DNA: TGTGGCAGCAGCTTAGTACAGACCCAGTACTTC. Translating gives CGSSLVQTQYF. The full variable domain, its missing parts supplied by reference TRBV7-9 and TRBJ2-5, is DTGVSQNPRHKITKRGQNVTFRCDPISEHNRLYWYRQTLGQGPEFLTYFQNEAQLEKSRLLSDRFSAERPKGSFSTLEIQRTEQGDSAMYLCGSSLVQTQYFGPGTRLLVL.

This chain links TRBV6-1 with TRBJ2-7; 12 bases agree with TRBD2. The germline V gene encodes CDR1 MNHNS and CDR2 SASEGT. With 6 bases clipped from V and 3 bases from J, the junction kept 9 bases outside the gene matches. The CDR3 consists of 16 residues. In DNA, the CDR3 is TGTGCCAGCAGAGGACTAGCGGGGTCAAAAGGCTACGAGCAGTACTTC. This sequence encodes CASRGLAGSKGYEQYF.

The chain carries TRBV29-1 and TRBJ2-7; 8 bases fit TRBD1. The V gene's germline CDR1 is SQVTM and CDR2 ANQGSEA. V was clipped by 7 bases and J by 3 bases; unmatched bases: 8. The CDR3 length is 13 residues. This CDR3 is CSALTGDGYEQYF. The CDR3, as DNA: TGCAGCGCTTTGACAGGGGATGGCTACGAGCAGTACTTC.

V is TRBV4-1 and J is TRBJ2-1; 9 bases are a match to TRBD1. The CDR3 runs to 15 residues. The junction had 5 bases not matched to a gene; V was cut back by 4 bases and J by 4 bases. Germline values: CDR1 MGHRA, CDR2 YSYEKL. The CDR3 is CASSPTGGIYNEQFF. For the CDR3, the DNA is TGCGCCAGCAGCCCTACAGGGGGCATATACAATGAGCAGTTCTTC.

The chain combines TRBV6-1 with TRBJ1-2, with 8 bases identical to TRBD1. J lost 8 bases, V lost 4 bases, and 3 bases had no gene match. This CDR3 comprises 12 residues. The germline V gene encodes CDR1 MNHNS and CDR2 SASEGT. The CDR3 spells CASSAWTGGYTF. As DNA, the CDR3 is TGTGCCAGCAGTGCTTGGACAGGGGGCTACACCTTC.

This chain uses TRBV29-1 with TRBJ2-7, with 10 bases that match TRBD1. From germline, CDR1 is SQVTM and CDR2 ANQGSEA. CDR3 length: 13 amino acids. The V segment lost 3 bases and the J segment 5 bases; nucleotides outside the gene matches: 4. The CDR3 region is CSVDSGTGDEQYF. DNA for the CDR3: TGCAGCGTTGATTCCGGGACAGGGGACGAGCAGTACTTC.

The genes are TRBV5-4 and TRBJ2-3, with TRBD1 as a possible D gene (5 bases). CDR1 is SGHNT, CDR2 YYREEE, per germline (reference sequence). The CDR3 extends over 16 amino acids. V lost 1 base and J 2 bases, leaving 14 bases between the germline ends. The CDR3 region is CASSLMFRGVTDTQYF. CDR3 DNA sequence: TGTGCCAGCAGCTTGATGTTTAGGGGTGTCACAGATACGCAGTATTTT.

This clonotype has more than one count but fewer than ten. This chain uses TRBV4-1 with TRBJ1-3; a weak D match, TRBD1 (5 bases). Trimming removed 0 bases from V and 0 bases from J, with 9 bases in between. Germline V gene lookup returns CDR1 MGHRA and CDR2 YSYEKL. This CDR3 comprises 16 residues. CDR3 bases: TGCGCCAGCAGCCAAGACCCTGGGGGCTCTGGAAACACCATATATTTT. Protein sequence: CASSQDPGGSGNTIYF.

V is TRBV7-2 and J is TRBJ2-2; TRBD2 agrees at 7 bases. Germline loops: CDR1 SGHTA, CDR2 FQGNSA. The CDR3 spans 13 residues. J lost 1 base, V lost 11 bases, and 4 bases had no gene match. CDR3: CAGSGGNTGELFF. CDR3 nucleotides: TGTGCCGGGTCGGGGGGGAACACCGGGGAGCTGTTTTTT. Complete variable domain (other parts from reference TRBV7-2 and TRBJ2-2): GAGVSQSPSNKVTEKGKDVELRCDPISGHTALYWYRQSLGQGLEFLIYFQGNSAPDKSGLPSDRFSAERTGGSVSTLTIQRTQQEDSAVYLCAGSGGNTGELFFGEGSRLTVL.

The chain recombines TRBV5-1 with TRBJ1-4; D is ambiguous. CDR1 SGHRS and CDR2 YFSETQ come from the germline V gene. Trimming cost V 0 bases and J 3 bases, with 6 bases left between them. This CDR3 comprises 14 residues. The DNA of the CDR3 is TGCGCCAGCAGCTTGGGAGATGCTAATGAAAAACTGTTTTTT. Its translation: CASSLGDANEKLFF.

This clonotype appeared a few times. V and J are TRBV7-9 and TRBJ1-1; D is unresolved. The germline CDR1 and CDR2 sequences are SEHNR and FQNEAQ (reference sequence). The CDR3 covers 13 residues. Deletions cut 1 base from V and 7 bases from J, with 10 bases between. The CDR3 loop reads CASSLGQAVEAFF. CDR3 nucleotide sequence: TGTGCCAGCAGCTTAGGGCAAGCGGTTGAAGCTTTCTTT.

The chain has TRBV27 and TRBJ2-3; TRBD2 matches at 12 bases. Germline V gene sequence: CDR1 MNHEY, CDR2 SMNVEV (reference sequence). The CDR3 consists of 16 residues. Unmatched junction bases numbered 11, after V lost 5 bases and J lost 8 bases. CDR3 sequence: CASSPTTSGGRGTQYF. Written as DNA, the CDR3 is TGTGCCAGCAGTCCCACGACTAGCGGGGGTCGGGGTACGCAGTATTTT.

The chain has TRBV4-1 and TRBJ2-1; 9 nucleotides align to TRBD1. The CDR3 loop spans 18 amino acids. With V trimmed by 3 bases and J by 7 bases, 16 bases remained unmatched. The germline V gene has CDR1 MGHRA and CDR2 YSYEKL. CDR3 sequence (DNA): TGCGCCAGCAGCCACCTCTGGGGACAGGGTCGAGAAGGGAATGAGCAGTTCTTC. It codes for CASSHLWGQGREGNEQFF.

The chain employs TRBV11-1 and TRBJ2-1; no clear D. The germline V gene encodes CDR1 SGHAT and CDR2 FQDESV (reference sequence). The CDR3 has 14 residues. Trimming took off 1 base at V and 5 bases at J, with 9 bases between the two ends. The CDR3: CASSLVGSHNEQFF. The CDR3 DNA is TGTGCCAGCAGCTTAGTAGGCTCGCACAATGAGCAGTTCTTC.

This clonotype was observed a handful of times. The chain uses TRBV29-1 and TRBJ1-1; weak D call: TRBD1 (5 bases). The CDR3 has 14 amino acids. The V gene lost 4 bases and the J gene lost 4 bases, with 16 bases spanning the gap. CDR1 is SQVTM and CDR2 is ANQGSEA in the germline V gene. The CDR3 region has the DNA TGCAGCGTTGGGGTCGCGGGGGGGATCACTGAAGCTTTCTTT. This sequence encodes CSVGVAGGITEAFF.

The genes are TRBV10-3 and TRBJ2-2, with D possibly matching TRBD2 (5 bases). CDR1 is ENHRY and CDR2 is SYGVKD in the germline V gene. V gave up 6 bases and J gave up 4 bases, with 15 bases separating them. The CDR3 totals 15 residues. This chain's CDR3 is CAISQSGILTGELFF. CDR3 sequence (DNA): TGTGCCATCAGCCAGTCCGGGATACTCACCGGGGAGCTGTTTTTT.

This chain links TRBV5-1 with TRBJ2-7; 10 nucleotides match TRBD1. CDR1 and CDR2 from the germline V gene are SGHRS and YFSETQ. J gave up 7 bases and V 4 bases, and 8 bases lay outside the gene matches. The CDR3 covers 14 residues. CDR3 amino acids: CASSAGQGVSEQYF. The DNA of the CDR3 is TGCGCCAGCAGCGCAGGACAGGGGGTGAGTGAGCAGTACTTC.

In DNA, the CDR3 is TGTGCCAGCACTGCATCCGGGACTCCCGCCTACGAGCAGTACTTC. It specifies CASTASGTPAYEQYF. This chain links TRBV27 with TRBJ2-7, with D perhaps matching TRBD2 (6 bases). The germline V gene encodes CDR1 MNHEY and CDR2 SMNVEV (reference sequence). This CDR3 region has 15 residues. Trimming pared 7 bases from V and 2 bases from J, leaving 18 bases between.

J is TRBJ1-2 and V is TRBV20-1; TRBD1 matches 10 bases. Germline CDR1 and CDR2: DFQATT and SNEGSKA (reference sequence). The CDR3 sequence is 16 residues long. V shed 1 base and J 8 bases; nucleotides not matched to a gene: 13. The CDR3 protein is CSARGRDRGAFYGYTF. In nucleotides, the CDR3 is TGCAGTGCTAGAGGCCGGGACAGGGGAGCCTTCTACGGCTACACCTTC.

The chain recombines TRBV5-1 with TRBJ2-7; TRBD1 matches at 10 bases. The CDR3 length is 13 residues. V dropped 6 bases and J dropped 4; count of bases not matched to a gene: 4. CDR1 is SGHRS, CDR2 YFSETQ, per germline. This CDR3 reads CASNPGQGYEQYF. CDR3 nucleotides: TGCGCCAGCAACCCGGGACAGGGGTACGAGCAGTACTTC.

This clonotype showed up just a few times. This rearrangement joins TRBV20-1 to TRBJ2-7; D assignment may be TRBD1 or TRBD2 (7 bases each). Germline V lookup: CDR1 DFQATT, CDR2 SNEGSKA (reference sequence). This CDR3 is built from 23 residues. V lost 0 bases and J lost 3, with 39 bases in between. CDR3 loop: CSARDRLLRRGRQGGAPLYEQYF. CDR3 bases: TGCAGTGCTAGAGATCGGCTTCTGAGGAGGGGGCGCCAGGGGGGGGCCCCTCTCTACGAGCAGTACTTC.